This T cell receptor beta chain was obtained from a study of cytomegalovirus exposure and HLA in healthy donors. Findings and caveats of the study: A previous analysis found most TCR beta V segments productive roughly 87% or roughly 30% of the time. Reportedly, TCR beta sequences accurately predicted HLA-A and HLA-B alleles in most subjects.

The CDR3 consists of 17 residues. V shed 5 bases and J 3 bases; nucleotides not matched to a gene: 11. The germline gives CDR1 LNHDA, CDR2 SQIVND (reference sequence). Primers included in the PCR were 60 Vbeta and 13 Jbeta primers. The method was immunoSEQ multiplex PCR; TCRdb's version includes in-frame clones alone and lacks a portion of them. The table records about 120,000 clones, about 80% of them present only once. Comments on this clone: Its antigen is undetermined.

The J gene is TRBJ1-5, the V gene TRBV19, with 9 bases fitting TRBD1. The sequence derives from a middle-aged woman in good health and CMV-seropositive. Sequenced sample: PBMCs. The DNA of the CDR3 is TGTGCCAGTAGTTTAAGAACAGGGGGCGCGGACAATCAGCCCCAGCATTTT. It translates to CASSLRTGGADNQPQHF.